These T cell receptor beta chains were read from a single sample in a study of metastatic and nonmetastatic thyroid tumors. TCRdb re-called clones via MiXCR from the PCR reads. The sample includes 30,000 to 40,000 clones, under 25% of them seen just once. Sequencing used tumor tissue. The receptors originated from a male donor with papillary thyroid cancer or a benign thyroid nodule (not recorded which). Some clones in this sample may be carry-over from other donors' samples. Both conserved end residues are part of each CDR3. The D gene is left open where the match is weak. Rows give clone size only sometimes, using once, few, many, or a class for an expanded clone.

TRBD2,TRBV6-4,TRBJ2-1,-,16,TGTGCCAGCAGTGACTCGAGTAGCGGGGAAGTCAATGAGCAGTTCTTC,CASSDSSSGEVNEQFF
-,TRBV28,TRBJ1-2,-,15,TGTGCCAGCAGTACTAGTCTACAGGGAAAAGGTGGCTACACCTTC,CASSTSLQGKGGYTF
-,TRBV6-1,TRBJ2-7,few,14,TGTGCCAGCAGTACTTACCCGCTGCTCTACGAGCAGTACTTC,CASSTYPLLYEQYF
TRBD2,TRBV14,TRBJ2-7,many,19,TGTGCCAGCAGCCAAGCCGTCAGCCGCATTGGACTAGCGGGAGCCGAGCAGTACTTC,CASSQAVSRIGLAGAEQYF
TRBD1,TRBV19,TRBJ1-2,once,16,TGTGCCAGTAGTAAAACCGGGACAGGAGCACTCTATGGCTACACCTTC,CASSKTGTGALYGYTF
-,TRBV27,TRBJ1-2,-,13,TGTGCCAGCAGTTTAGGGGGCACCTATGGCTACACCTTC,CASSLGGTYGYTF
-,TRBV6-2/TRBV6-3,TRBJ2-7,few,12,TGTGCCAGCAATGGCATAAGCTACGAGCAGTACTTC,CASNGISYEQYF
TRBD1,TRBV7-2,TRBJ2-7,once,14,TGTGCCAGCAGCTTAGGCGGACAGGGGAGGGAGCAGTACTTC,CASSLGGQGREQYF
-,TRBV2,TRBJ2-5,many,17,TGTGCCAGCAGTGAATTCAGGTCCGCTACGGGGATCCAGACCCAGTACTTC,CASSEFRSATGIQTQYF
TRBD2,TRBV19,TRBJ2-1,few,15,TGTGCCAGTAGGGATAGCGGGAGTGGGTACAATGAGCAGTTCTTC,CASRDSGSGYNEQFF
TRBD2,TRBV7-2,TRBJ2-1,once,15,TGTGCCAGCAGCTTAGCTGGGACTAGCGGGAGGGTAAAGTTCTTC,CASSLAGTSGRVKFF
-,TRBV19,TRBJ1-1,medium-sized,14,TGTGCCAGTAGGGATATCCCGATGAACACTGAAGCTTTCTTT,CASRDIPMNTEAFF
-,TRBV7-8,TRBJ1-1,many,14,TGTGCCAGCAGCTTACCGGCCCCGAACACTGAAGCTTTCTTT,CASSLPAPNTEAFF
-,TRBV18,TRBJ2-7,many,16,TGTGCCAGCTCACTTCTCTCCGGGGCCAGGGAGTACGAGCAGTACTTC,CASSLLSGAREYEQYF
-,TRBV6-1,TRBJ2-7,-,14,TGTGCCAGCAGTGTGGAAGGGATAGCCTACGAGCAGTACTTC,CASSVEGIAYEQYF
-,TRBV5-1,TRBJ2-5,many,15,TGCGCCAGCAGCTTGCCGCTGTCAGGGGGGGAGACCCAGTACTTC,CASSLPLSGGETQYF
-,TRBV6-1,TRBJ2-1,few,12,TGTGCCAGCACCTCCGTAAAGTATGAGCAGTTCTTC,CASTSVKYEQFF
-,TRBV20-1,TRBJ2-7,-,18,TGCAGTGCTAGAGACCGATCGCGTTGGCGGAGGAGCTCCTACGAGCAGTACTTC,CSARDRSRWRRSSYEQYF
TRBD1,TRBV11-2,TRBJ2-7,-,14,TGTGCCAGCAGCTGCGGGGACAGGGGGAACGAGCAGTACTTC,CASSCGDRGNEQYF
TRBD2,TRBV15,TRBJ2-7,many,15,TGTGCCACCAGCAGAGTGCGGGAGGTGAGAGGGGAGCAGTACTTC,CATSRVREVRGEQYF
TRBD1,TRBV28,TRBJ2-7,-,14,TGTGTCAGCAGTTTTGGACAGGTAGTGGCAGAGCAGTACTTC,CVSSFGQVVAEQYF
-,TRBV20-1,TRBJ2-4,medium-sized,13,TGCAGTGCTAGTTCAGGGGTCAAAAACATTCAGTACTTC,CSASSGVKNIQYF
-,TRBV7-9,TRBJ2-7,many,14,TGTGCCAGCAGCTTAGGGGGCACAGGATACGAGCAGTACTTC,CASSLGGTGYEQYF
TRBD2,TRBV6-1,TRBJ2-3,-,15,TGTGCCAGCAGTGGAGGGACTAGCGGGGGGAATACGCAGTATTTT,CASSGGTSGGNTQYF
-,TRBV7-3,TRBJ2-2,many,15,TGTGCCAGCAGCTTAACGTTGGGGAACACCGGGGAGCTGTTTTTT,CASSLTLGNTGELFF
-,TRBV28,TRBJ1-6,many,14,TGTGCCAGCAGGAAGGCAGTTTTTAATTCACCCCTCCACTTT,CASRKAVFNSPLHF
TRBD2,TRBV7-8,TRBJ2-7,medium-sized,15,TGTGCCAGCAGGGTCGGACTAGCGGGAACATACGAGCAGTACTTC,CASRVGLAGTYEQYF
TRBD1,TRBV7-9,TRBJ1-5,-,14,TGTGCCAGCAGCTTAGAGGGGGCGAATCAGCCCCAGCATTTT,CASSLEGANQPQHF
-,TRBV30,TRBJ2-6,many,15,TGTGCCTGGAGTGTACACCGGGCTGGGGCCAACGTCCTGACTTTC,CAWSVHRAGANVLTF
-,TRBV5-1,TRBJ1-5,-,15,TGCGCCAGCAGCTCGACGGGGGTAGGCAATCAGCCCCAGCATTTT,CASSSTGVGNQPQHF
-,TRBV12-3/TRBV12-4,TRBJ2-5,many,13,TGTGCCAGCATGCCCGAGGACAGAGGGACCCAGTACTTC,CASMPEDRGTQYF
TRBD1,TRBV4-1,TRBJ1-1,many,16,TGCGCCAGCAGCCAAGCCGGGACAGGGCCGAACACTGAAGCTTTCTTT,CASSQAGTGPNTEAFF
TRBD1,TRBV6-1,TRBJ1-2,many,16,TGTGCCAGCAGTGAAGCGGGGACAGGGCGGGCCTATGGCTACACCTTC,CASSEAGTGRAYGYTF
-,TRBV2,TRBJ2-7,medium-sized,14,TGTGCCAGCAGTGAGCAGGTAGCTACCTACGAGCAGTACTTC,CASSEQVATYEQYF
-,TRBV18,TRBJ2-3,many,11,TGTGCCAGCTCACGCACAGATACGCAGTATTTT,CASSRTDTQYF
-,TRBV11-2,TRBJ1-1,-,13,TGTGCCAGCAGCTTATCTGGGTGGACTGAAGCTTTCTTT,CASSLSGWTEAFF
-,TRBV11-3,TRBJ2-1,many,12,TGTGCCAGCAGCCCGCACGGGGATGAGCAGTTCTTC,CASSPHGDEQFF
TRBD2,TRBV28,TRBJ2-7,-,14,TGTGCCAGCAGTATACTGGGGGGGGTAAACGAGCAGTACTTC,CASSILGGVNEQYF
TRBD1,TRBV3-1,TRBJ1-1,-,16,TGTGCCAGCAGCCTCCGGGACAGGGAATTTGGCACTGAAGCTTTCTTT,CASSLRDREFGTEAFF
-,TRBV6-4,TRBJ1-1,few,15,TGTGCCAGCAGTGCCGCAGGGGCGGAGGACACTGAAGCTTTCTTT,CASSAAGAEDTEAFF
-,TRBV14,TRBJ1-6,many,16,TGTGCCAGCAGCCAACAACGGAGCTCCTATAATTCACCCCTCCACTTT,CASSQQRSSYNSPLHF
-,TRBV12-3/TRBV12-4,TRBJ2-7,few,14,TGTGCCAGCAGTTTATATGGGGGAACTTACGAGCAGTACTTC,CASSLYGGTYEQYF
TRBD1,TRBV19,TRBJ1-2,medium-sized,14,TGTGCCAGTAGTAGGGACAGGAGTTACTATGGCTACACCTTC,CASSRDRSYYGYTF
-,TRBV19,TRBJ1-5,medium-sized,15,TGTGCCAGTAGTATGGGACGGAATAGGATTCAGCCCCAGCATTTT,CASSMGRNRIQPQHF
-,TRBV5-1,TRBJ1-1,-,11,TGCGCCAGCAGCCTGGACAGCGAAGCTTTCTTT,CASSLDSEAFF
-,TRBV20-1,TRBJ2-7,-,15,TGCAGTGCTAGAGATGTACAGGGTAATAACTACGAGCAGTACTTC,CSARDVQGNNYEQYF
-,TRBV19,TRBJ1-2,many,13,TGTGCCAGTGCCCTCGGTCGTAGGTCTGGCTACACCTTC,CASALGRRSGYTF